This passage covers 24 T cell receptor beta chains from one sample sequenced in a study of blood T cell repertoires in COVID-19. Sequencing used immunoSEQ multiplex PCR; TCRdb keeps in-frame clones, though not all of them. This table holds more than 35,000 clones, approximately 90% found once. The sequencing input was peripheral blood. Receptors originate from a man aged 60 to 75 with acute or convalescent COVID-19.

The chain couples TRBV29-1 to TRBJ2-3; D remains ambiguous. From germline, CDR1 is SQVTM and CDR2 ANQGSEA. V gave up 4 bases and J gave up 0 bases, with 8 bases separating them. The CDR3 length is 13 residues. The CDR3 loop reads CSVVISSTDTQYF. CDR3 in DNA: TGCAGCGTTGTTATATCTAGCACAGATACGCAGTATTTT.

The CDR3 protein is CATSSPGVVTEAFF. As DNA, the CDR3 is TGTGCCACTAGTTCCCCAGGGGTTGTTACTGAAGCTTTCTTT. The V call is TRBV27, the J call TRBJ1-1; D is perhaps TRBD1 (6 bases). Germline CDR1 and CDR2: MNHEY and SMNVEV (reference sequence). This CDR3 comprises 14 residues. V was cut by 10 bases and J by 5 bases, with 20 bases left in between.

V is TRBV6-5 and J is TRBJ1-2; 11 nucleotides align to TRBD1. CDR1 MNHEY and CDR2 SVGAGI come from the germline V gene. V lost 7 bases and J lost 8; bases outside the gene matches: 9. This CDR3 is 14 amino acids long. The CDR3 loop is CASTRTGGLWGYTF. The CDR3 coding sequence is TGTGCCAGCACACGGACAGGGGGCCTCTGGGGCTACACCTTC.

The chain is built from TRBV28 and TRBJ1-6; TRBD1 is a possible D gene (5 bases). The CDR3 sequence is 16 residues long. Germline loops: CDR1 MDHEN, CDR2 SYDVKM. V was shortened by 4 bases and J by 6 bases, with 16 bases between the two germline ends. The CDR3 sequence: CASSSHDQGPNSPLHF. The CDR3 DNA is TGTGCCAGCAGTTCCCATGATCAGGGTCCTAATTCACCCCTCCACTTT.

The J gene is TRBJ1-1, the V gene TRBV7-9, with 7 bases that match TRBD1. Germline V CDR1 and CDR2: SEHNR, FQNEAQ (reference sequence). Germline trimming cut 6 bases from V and 8 bases from J; bases unmatched to any gene: 6. The CDR3 has 12 residues. CDR3 amino acids: CASRDPGQEAFF. Here the CDR3 DNA reads TGTGCCAGCAGGGATCCGGGACAGGAAGCTTTCTTT.

This sequence joins TRBV3-1 (or the pseudogene TRBV3-2) and TRBJ1-6; D is possibly TRBD1 (5 bases). In germline, CDR1 is LGHDT, CDR2 YNNKEL (reference sequence). The CDR3 extends over 14 amino acids. Trimming stripped 4 bases from V and 8 bases from J, with 12 bases between. The CDR3 loop reads CASSPLRADSPLHF. In nucleotides, the CDR3 is TGTGCCAGCAGCCCCCTCAGGGCCGATTCACCCCTCCACTTT.

The J gene is TRBJ1-1, the V gene TRBV5-5; D call uncertain. V was pared by 2 bases and J by 2 bases, with 7 bases between. CDR3 size: 13 residues. Per germline, CDR1 SGHKS and CDR2 YYEKEE (reference sequence). This chain's CDR3 is CASSLGVNTEAFF. The CDR3 DNA follows: TGTGCCAGCAGCTTAGGAGTTAACACTGAAGCTTTCTTT.

The chain recombines TRBV27 with TRBJ1-2, with 9 nucleotides matching TRBD1. The CDR3 sequence is 15 residues long. J was trimmed by 8 bases and V by 6 bases; bases with no gene match: 13. Germline CDR1 reads MNHEY; CDR2 reads SMNVEV (reference sequence). The CDR3 sequence: CASRNPGQGSRGYTF. The CDR3 DNA sequence: TGTGCCAGCAGGAATCCGGGACAGGGTTCGAGGGGCTACACCTTC.

This rearrangement joins TRBV3-1 (or the pseudogene TRBV3-2) to TRBJ2-1, with TRBD2 identical over 7 bases. This CDR3 comprises 17 residues. Germline CDR1 LGHDT, CDR2 YNNKEL (reference sequence). V lost 2 bases and J lost 4; bases outside the gene matches: 11. The CDR3 reads CASSQWSGEGRYNEQFF. The DNA of the CDR3 is TGTGCCAGCAGCCAATGGTCGGGGGAGGGCCGGTACAATGAGCAGTTCTTC.

The table lists this clone with a count of one. V and J are TRBV3-1 (or the pseudogene TRBV3-2) and TRBJ2-3; TRBD2 matches at 10 bases. CDR3 length equals 13 residues. Germline loops: CDR1 LGHDT, CDR2 YNNKEL (reference sequence). In DNA, the CDR3 is TGTGCTAGCGGGAGGATTGATACAGATACGCAGTATTTT. As protein: CASGRIDTDTQYF.

The chain has TRBV5-1 and TRBJ2-3; TRBD2 is a possible D gene (6 bases). This CDR3 spans 15 amino acids. V shed 4 bases and J shed 4 bases, with 16 bases lying between them. Germline V gene sequence: CDR1 SGHRS, CDR2 YFSETQ. CDR3 residues: CASSPGGISADTQYF. The CDR3 nucleotides are TGCGCCAGCAGCCCCGGCGGGATTTCAGCAGATACGCAGTATTTT.

The V call is TRBV5-5, the J call TRBJ2-2; D gene ambiguous. The V end was cut by 1 base, the J end by 2 bases, with 9 bases between. The CDR3 spans 15 residues. Germline CDR1 and CDR2: SGHKS and YYEKEE (reference sequence). The CDR3 DNA is TGTGCCAGCAGCTTGTATACACCCAACACCGGGGAGCTGTTTTTT. Amino acids: CASSLYTPNTGELFF.

The V and J genes are TRBV10-3 and TRBJ2-1, with D perhaps matching TRBD2 (5 bases). The germline V gene encodes CDR1 ENHRY and CDR2 SYGVKD. Trimming took off 0 bases at V and 10 bases at J, with 7 bases between the two ends. The CDR3 spans 12 residues. CDR3 coding DNA: TGTGCCATCAGTGAGTCCGAGCGGGAGCAGTTCTTC. This codes for CAISESEREQFF.

The chain recombines TRBV27 with TRBJ2-1, with TRBD1 matching over 8 bases. The CDR3 spans 16 residues. CDR1 and CDR2 (germline): MNHEY, SMNVEV (reference sequence). The V and J ends lost 3 bases and 4 bases, in that order; junction bases with no gene match: 8. In DNA form, the CDR3 reads TGTGCCAGCAGTTTGACAGGGGCCCTTCGGTACAATGAGCAGTTCTTC. This encodes CASSLTGALRYNEQFF.

The chain couples TRBV9 to TRBJ1-1; D is ambiguous. Germline assignment: CDR1 SGDLS and CDR2 YYNGEE. V lost 2 bases and J lost 4, with 15 bases in between. The CDR3 length is 15 residues. CDR3 amino acids: CASSVVGMGGTEAFF. The CDR3 nucleotides read TGTGCCAGCAGCGTCGTCGGAATGGGAGGCACTGAAGCTTTCTTT.

This clone was found a few times. The chain carries TRBV11-2 and TRBJ2-2; 7 bases match TRBD2. Germline CDR1 SGHAT, CDR2 FQNNGV. The CDR3 has 16 residues. V shed 5 bases and J 4 bases; nucleotides not matched to a gene: 10. CDR3 residues: CASSPSGQRGTGELFF. Here the CDR3 DNA reads TGTGCCAGCAGCCCATCGGGCCAGCGGGGCACCGGGGAGCTGTTTTTT.

This clone was detected only a few times. This chain uses TRBV19 with TRBJ2-3, with 9 nucleotides matching TRBD1. V gave up 4 bases and J gave up 3 bases; unmatched junction bases: 5. The CDR3 covers 15 residues. Germline values: CDR1 LNHDA, CDR2 SQIVND (reference sequence). CDR3 sequence reads: CASSTGQGRTDTQYF. Written as DNA, the CDR3 is TGTGCCAGTAGTACAGGACAGGGGCGTACAGATACGCAGTATTTT. The full variable domain, in which reference TRBV19 and TRBJ2-3 provide the parts outside the CDR3, is DGGITQSPKYLFRKEGQNVTLSCEQNLNHDAMYWYRQDPGQGLRLIYYSQIVNDFQKGDIAEGYSVSREKKESFPLTVTSAQKNPTAFYLCASSTGQGRTDTQYFGPGTRLTVL.

This chain joins TRBV6-5 and TRBJ1-3; unclear D gene. The V gene's germline CDR1 is MNHEY and CDR2 SVGAGI. The ends were cut back, 8 bases at V and 3 bases at J, with 11 bases in the middle. This CDR3 is 13 amino acids long. CDR3 in amino acids: CASSTGFGNTIYF. The CDR3 nucleotides are TGTGCCAGCTCAACCGGGTTTGGAAACACCATATATTTT.

V is TRBV5-1 and J is TRBJ1-1; no firm D call. V was clipped by 7 bases and J by 1 base, with 11 bases between them. The CDR3 has 13 residues. CDR1 SGHRS and CDR2 YFSETQ come from the germline V gene. CDR3 DNA sequence: TGCGCCAGCCGGCAAGGCGGGAACACTGAAGCTTTCTTT. Amino acid sequence: CASRQGGNTEAFF.

The genes are TRBV5-6 and TRBJ2-7; D gene ambiguous. The V end lost 5 bases, the J end lost 4 bases, and 13 bases lay between the germline ends. Germline V lookup: CDR1 SGHDT, CDR2 YYEEEE. The CDR3 is made up of 13 amino acids. The CDR3 loop is CASSTPPSYEQYV. In DNA form, the CDR3 reads TGTGCCAGCAGTACTCCGCCCTCTTACGAGCAGTACGTC.

This sequence joins TRBV5-1 and TRBJ1-4; 8 bases map to TRBD1. The CDR3 has 15 amino acids. Trimming took 6 bases from V and 8 from J; bases not matched to a gene: 12. Germline lookup yields CDR1 SGHRS and CDR2 YFSETQ. The CDR3 nucleotides read TGCGCCAGCACCCGAGGTCCGACAGGGGAGGAAAAACTGTTTTTT. It yields the protein CASTRGPTGEEKLFF.

V is TRBV18 and J is TRBJ1-2; 8 positions agree with TRBD1. Germline V gives CDR1 KGHSH, CDR2 LQKENI. The CDR3 is 14 amino acids. The V segment lost 1 base and the J segment 4 bases; nucleotides outside the gene matches: 2. The CDR3 nucleotides are TGTGCCAGCTCACCACTTACAGGGGGCTATGGCTACACCTTC. Translated, it gives CASSPLTGGYGYTF. Looking up the rest from reference TRBV18 and TRBJ1-2 gives the full variable domain: NAGVMQNPRHLVRRRGQEARLRCSPMKGHSHVYWYRQLPEEGLKFMVYLQKENIIDESGMPKERFSAEFPKEGPSILRIQQVVRGDSAAYFCASSPLTGGYGYTFGSGTRLTVV.

The chain couples TRBV27 to TRBJ2-1; 7 bases line up with TRBD2. The germline V gene has CDR1 MNHEY and CDR2 SMNVEV (reference sequence). With 2 bases clipped from V and 9 bases from J, the junction kept 7 bases outside the gene matches. The CDR3 is 14 residues long. Written as DNA, the CDR3 is TGTGCCAGCAGTTTAACCAAGCGGGGCAGTGAGCAGTTCTTC. It is translated as CASSLTKRGSEQFF.

The chain recombines TRBV24-1 with TRBJ2-1, with D possibly being TRBD2 (5 bases). V was pared by 9 bases and J by 6 bases, with 11 bases between. The CDR3 is 12 amino acids. Germline V lookup: CDR1 KGHDR, CDR2 SFDVKD. Written as DNA, the CDR3 is TGTGCCACCGACGACTATCGCAATGAGCAGTTCTTC. Amino acids: CATDDYRNEQFF.